This is a list of T cell receptor beta chains from one sample in a study of CD8+CD57+ T cells in acquired aplastic anemia. Each CDR3 protein is one row after TCRdb ran MiXCR on the reads. In the table there are about 81,000 distinct CDR3 sequences, around 42% of which are singletons. Sequenced sample: sorted CD4+, CD8+, or CD8+CD57+ T cells (not recorded which) from PBMCs. The receptor set was obtained from a human donor in good health, serving as a control. Each CDR3 is given with its conserved first and last residue. D genes are given only for firm matches. Not every row has a clone size; where given, it reads once, few, many or a size class.

V gene: TRBV9
D gene: -
J gene: TRBJ1-2
clone size: many
CDR3 DNA: TGTGCCAGCAGCGTGGAGGGAACTAACTATGGCTACACCTTC
CDR3 protein: CASSVEGTNYGYTF

V gene: TRBV10-2
D gene: -
J gene: TRBJ1-2
clone size: -
CDR3 DNA: TGTGCCAGCAGTGAGAGGGGGAAGGGCTACACCTTC
CDR3 protein: CASSERGKGYTF

V gene: TRBV15
D gene: TRBD2
J gene: TRBJ2-1
clone size: many
CDR3 DNA: TGTGCCACCAGCATCGGGCGGGGGGAGTACAATGAGCAGTTCTTC
CDR3 protein: CATSIGRGEYNEQFF

V gene: TRBV29-1
D gene: -
J gene: TRBJ2-7
clone size: -
CDR3 DNA: TGCAGCGTTGACGCCGGACAAGCCTACGAGCAGTACTTC
CDR3 protein: CSVDAGQAYEQYF

V gene: TRBV25-1
D gene: TRBD2
J gene: TRBJ2-1
clone size: many
CDR3 DNA: TGTGCCAGCAGTCGGGGGGTCTACAATGAGCAGTTCTTC
CDR3 protein: CASSRGVYNEQFF

V gene: TRBV7-9
D gene: -
J gene: TRBJ1-2
clone size: many
CDR3 DNA: TGTGCCAGCAGCTTAGGAGAAACCGCTAACTATGGCTACACCTTC
CDR3 protein: CASSLGETANYGYTF

V gene: TRBV4-1
D gene: -
J gene: TRBJ2-7
clone size: -
CDR3 DNA: TGCGCCAGCAGCCAAGATCCTTTCGGTCACTACGAGCAGTACTTC
CDR3 protein: CASSQDPFGHYEQYF

V gene: TRBV11-3
D gene: -
J gene: TRBJ2-3
clone size: many
CDR3 DNA: TGTGCCAGCAGCCGAACGGGGTACACAGATACGCAGTATTTT
CDR3 protein: CASSRTGYTDTQYF

V gene: TRBV10-3
D gene: -
J gene: TRBJ2-5
clone size: -
CDR3 DNA: TGTGCCATCAGTCCAGGAATTCAAGAGACCCAGTACTTC
CDR3 protein: CAISPGIQETQYF

V gene: TRBV7-9
D gene: TRBD1
J gene: TRBJ1-5
clone size: -
CDR3 DNA: TGTGCCACCGGACAGGGAAATCAGCCCCAGCATTTT
CDR3 protein: CATGQGNQPQHF

V gene: TRBV20-1
D gene: -
J gene: TRBJ1-2
clone size: -
CDR3 DNA: TGCAGTGCTAGACAGCACATGACCTATGGCCACACCTTC
CDR3 protein: CSARQHMTYGHTF

V gene: TRBV7-9
D gene: TRBD2
J gene: TRBJ2-2
clone size: many
CDR3 DNA: TGTGCCAGCAGCCCGCGGGAGACCGGGGAGCTGTTTTTT
CDR3 protein: CASSPRETGELFF

V gene: TRBV29-1
D gene: -
J gene: TRBJ1-2
clone size: -
CDR3 DNA: TGCAGCGTTGAAGGAACGGGGGCGCGTGGCTACACCTTC
CDR3 protein: CSVEGTGARGYTF

V gene: TRBV4-2
D gene: -
J gene: TRBJ1-2
clone size: many
CDR3 DNA: TGTGCCAGCAGCCAAGGCGGGGGCGCTGGCTACACCTTC
CDR3 protein: CASSQGGGAGYTF

V gene: TRBV20-1
D gene: TRBD2
J gene: TRBJ2-3
clone size: many
CDR3 DNA: TGCAGTGCTAGAGATCTAGGACTAGCAAGTGCAGATACGCAGTATTTT
CDR3 protein: CSARDLGLASADTQYF

V gene: TRBV20-1
D gene: -
J gene: TRBJ2-3
clone size: many
CDR3 DNA: TGCAGTGCTAGAGGGGAGGCCGAGGCAGATACGCAGTATTTT
CDR3 protein: CSARGEAEADTQYF

V gene: TRBV29-1
D gene: TRBD1
J gene: TRBJ1-1
clone size: -
CDR3 DNA: TGCAGCGTTGACCAGGGGGACACTGAAGCTTTCTTT
CDR3 protein: CSVDQGDTEAFF

V gene: TRBV10-3
D gene: -
J gene: TRBJ1-6
clone size: -
CDR3 DNA: TGTGCCAGCTGTGGGGACGGAAATTCACCCCTCCACTTT
CDR3 protein: CASCGDGNSPLHF

V gene: TRBV7-9
D gene: -
J gene: TRBJ2-5
clone size: many
CDR3 DNA: TGTGCCAGCAGCTTAGTCGGGGTCCAAGAGACCCAGTACTTC
CDR3 protein: CASSLVGVQETQYF

V gene: TRBV10-3
D gene: -
J gene: TRBJ1-2
clone size: few
CDR3 DNA: TGTGCCATCAGTGCCCTTGTCGGCACAGTGAGCCACACCTTC
CDR3 protein: CAISALVGTVSHTF

V gene: TRBV7-2
D gene: -
J gene: TRBJ2-7
clone size: many
CDR3 DNA: TGTGCCAGCAGCCCCGCCTACGAGCAGTACTTC
CDR3 protein: CASSPAYEQYF

V gene: TRBV25-1
D gene: -
J gene: TRBJ1-6
clone size: few
CDR3 DNA: TGTGCCAGCAGTGAAGAGAGAGGACATTATAATTCACCCCTCCACTTT
CDR3 protein: CASSEERGHYNSPLHF

V gene: TRBV10-1
D gene: -
J gene: TRBJ2-2
clone size: -
CDR3 DNA: TGCGCCAACAGTGACAGGTTTGGCGAGGAGCTGTTTTTT
CDR3 protein: CANSDRFGEELFF

V gene: TRBV6-2/TRBV6-3
D gene: -
J gene: TRBJ2-5
clone size: -
CDR3 DNA: TGTGCCAGCACCACTCAGACTGGCCAAGAGACCCAGTACTTC
CDR3 protein: CASTTQTGQETQYF

V gene: TRBV7-6
D gene: TRBD1
J gene: TRBJ2-7
clone size: -
CDR3 DNA: TGTGCCAGCAGCTCGGGACAGGGGGCTGGCAACGAGCAGTACTTC
CDR3 protein: CASSSGQGAGNEQYF

V gene: TRBV15
D gene: -
J gene: TRBJ2-3
clone size: -
CDR3 DNA: TGTGCCACCAGCAGAGAATGGGCGGACACAGATACGCAGTATTTT
CDR3 protein: CATSREWADTDTQYF

V gene: TRBV30
D gene: TRBD1
J gene: TRBJ1-5
clone size: few
CDR3 DNA: TGTGCCTGGACCCCCGGGACAGGGAACCAGCCCCAGCATTTT
CDR3 protein: CAWTPGTGNQPQHF

V gene: TRBV6-1
D gene: TRBD1
J gene: TRBJ1-5
clone size: -
CDR3 DNA: TGTGCCAGCACTAAGGGACAGGGCCATCAGCCCCAGCATTTT
CDR3 protein: CASTKGQGHQPQHF

V gene: TRBV2
D gene: TRBD2
J gene: TRBJ2-7
clone size: -
CDR3 DNA: TGTGCCAGCAGTGACGGGACTAGCGGGAGCTACGAGCAGTACTTC
CDR3 protein: CASSDGTSGSYEQYF